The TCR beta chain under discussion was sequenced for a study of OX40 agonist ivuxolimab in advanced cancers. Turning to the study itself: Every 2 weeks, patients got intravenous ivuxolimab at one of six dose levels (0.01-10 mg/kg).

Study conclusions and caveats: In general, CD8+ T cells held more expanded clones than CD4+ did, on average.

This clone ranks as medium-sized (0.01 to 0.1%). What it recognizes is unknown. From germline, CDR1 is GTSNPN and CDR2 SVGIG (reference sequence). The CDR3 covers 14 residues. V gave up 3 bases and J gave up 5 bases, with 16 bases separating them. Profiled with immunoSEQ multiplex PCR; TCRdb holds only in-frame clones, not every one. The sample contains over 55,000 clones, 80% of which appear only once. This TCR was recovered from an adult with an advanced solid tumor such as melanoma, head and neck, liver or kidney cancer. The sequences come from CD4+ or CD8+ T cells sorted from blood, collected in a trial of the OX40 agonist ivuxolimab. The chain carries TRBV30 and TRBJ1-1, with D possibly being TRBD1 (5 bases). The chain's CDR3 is CAWSDEGVSTEAFF. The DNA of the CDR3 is TGTGCCTGGAGCGATGAAGGGGTTTCGACTGAAGCTTTCTTT.